Each of the 10 T cell receptor beta chains below was sequenced from the same sample in a study of cytomegalovirus exposure and HLA in healthy donors. Sequencing was performed with immunoSEQ multiplex PCR; in TCRdb, only in-frame clones are kept and a portion is missing. The sample includes 200,000 to 250,000 clones, 80% to 95% of them seen just once. The sequenced material came from PBMCs. The receptor source for this set is a woman between 18 and 29 years old in good health and CMV-seronegative.

The CDR3 here is CASSYQQNQPQHF. CDR3 DNA sequence: TGTGCCAGCAGTTACCAACAAAATCAGCCCCAGCATTTT. The J gene is TRBJ1-5, the V gene TRBV27; D remains ambiguous. V lost 4 bases, J lost 4 bases, and 8 bases lay in between. The CDR3 is made up of 13 amino acids. CDR1 and CDR2 from the germline V gene are MNHEY and SMNVEV (reference sequence).

This chain connects TRBV27 to TRBJ2-7; 10 bases line up with TRBD2. Germline CDR1 MNHEY, CDR2 SMNVEV (reference sequence). This CDR3 spans 15 amino acids. V was clipped by 5 bases and J by 5 bases; unmatched bases: 9. CDR3 region: CASSGLSGRYHEQYF. CDR3 bases: TGTGCCAGCAGTGGACTTAGCGGGAGGTACCACGAGCAGTACTTC.

CDR3 coding DNA: TGTGCCACCGAAACCAACAGGGGGAGTTCCTACGAGCAGTACTTC. Residues: CATETNRGSSYEQYF. The chain combines TRBV25-1 with TRBJ2-7; the match to TRBD1 covers 8 bases. The CDR3 length is 15 residues. Germline assignment: CDR1 MGHDK and CDR2 SYGVNS. V lost 10 bases, J lost 1 base, and 12 bases stayed unmatched.

This sequence joins TRBV5-1 and TRBJ2-1; tentative D call: TRBD1 (6 bases). V lost 0 bases and J lost 2, with 12 bases in between. The CDR3 is made up of 16 amino acids. From germline, CDR1 is SGHRS and CDR2 YFSETQ. DNA of the CDR3: TGCGCCAGCAGCTTGGGTGGGGGCAATACCTACAATGAGCAGTTCTTC. Its protein is CASSLGGGNTYNEQFF.

This clone was observed once. The genes are TRBV27 and TRBJ2-3; D perhaps matches TRBD2 (6 bases). The ends were cut back, 2 bases at V and 2 bases at J, with 11 bases in the middle. The CDR3 is 15 residues long. CDR1 MNHEY and CDR2 SMNVEV come from the germline V gene (reference sequence). CDR3 nucleotides: TGTGCCAGCAGTTTAGTGACTAGATTCACAGATACGCAGTATTTT. It yields the protein CASSLVTRFTDTQYF.

This clone was detected only once. V gene TRBV30 combines with J gene TRBJ2-1; 9 positions match TRBD2. CDR1 is GTSNPN, CDR2 SVGIG, per germline (reference sequence). After removal of 5 bases from V and 6 bases from J, the junction contained 8 bases not matched to a gene. The CDR3 runs to 14 residues. The DNA for the CDR3 is TGTGCCTGGGGCACTAGCGGGCGGCTCAATGAGCAGTTCTTC. It is translated as CAWGTSGRLNEQFF.

V gene TRBV7-3 combines with J gene TRBJ2-1; the D gene is possibly TRBD2 (5 bases). Germline lookup yields CDR1 SGHTA and CDR2 FQGTGA. Trimming removed 4 bases from V and 0 bases from J, with 19 bases in between. The CDR3 is 18 residues long. The CDR3 DNA reads as TGTGCCAGCAGCTCCCCCGATAGCGCCTCGAGCTCCTACAATGAGCAGTTCTTC. Translated, it gives CASSSPDSASSSYNEQFF.

V usage is TRBV4-2 and J usage is TRBJ2-7; D call uncertain. CDR1 is LGHNA and CDR2 is YNFKEQ in the germline V gene. The CDR3 loop spans 14 amino acids. V was shortened by 0 bases and J by 5 bases, with 11 bases between the two germline ends. Written as DNA, the CDR3 is TGTGCCAGCAGCCAAGATGAGAGATTTAACGAGCAGTACTTC. Translating it yields CASSQDERFNEQYF.

The chain is built from TRBV5-8 and TRBJ1-1; D not certain. The CDR3 has 16 amino acids. Germline lookup yields CDR1 SGHTS and CDR2 YDEGEE. V was pared by 5 bases and J by 0 bases, with 17 bases between. CDR3: CASSIGVSTMNTEAFF. DNA for the CDR3: TGTGCCAGCAGTATTGGAGTCTCTACTATGAACACTGAAGCTTTCTTT.

This chain joins TRBV7-8 and TRBJ2-2, with D possibly TRBD1 on 5 matching bases. V shed 5 bases and J shed 1 base, with 8 bases lying between them. This CDR3 has 14 amino acids. CDR1 is SGHVS, CDR2 FQNEAQ, per germline. CDR3 sequence (DNA): TGTGCCAGCAGCGCGCAGGGGAACACCGGGGAGCTGTTTTTT. This sequence encodes CASSAQGNTGELFF. The variable domain in full, completed from reference TRBV7-8 and TRBJ2-2, reads GAGVSQSPRYKVAKRGQDVALRCDPISGHVSLFWYQQALGQGPEFLTYFQNEAQLDKSGLPSDRFFAERPEGSVSTLKIQRTQQEDSAVYLCASSAQGNTGELFFGEGSRLTVL.